One and the same sample provided the 3 T cell receptor beta chains below, sequenced in a study of somatic mutations in cytotoxic T cells in rheumatoid arthritis (TCRdb year 2017). The method was the immunoSEQ multiplex PCR assay. As stored in TCRdb, this immuneACCESS dataset retains in-frame rearrangements with V and J assigned. A fraction of the clones does not appear; measured against another copy, unresolved V genes explain less than half of the discrepancy, and the remainder lacks a known reason. The sample table holds 20,000 to 25,000 clones, of which approximately 86% were seen once. Of the sample, approximately 20% falls within the top ten clones. Sequenced material: CD8+ T cells sorted from blood. These receptors were collected from a woman aged 50 to 65 in good health.

This clone was seen once. This chain links TRBV6-5 with TRBJ2-7; D not resolved. V was trimmed by 0 bases and J by 3 bases, leaving 9 bases between them. The CDR3 runs 14 residues. CDR1 MNHEY and CDR2 SVGAGI come from the germline V gene. The CDR3 loop is CASSYSGNYYEQYF. DNA for the CDR3: TGTGCCAGCAGTTACTCTGGGAACTACTACGAGCAGTACTTC.

This clone has a handful of counts. The chain has TRBV28 and TRBJ1-2; 9 bases line up with TRBD1. Germline assignment: CDR1 MDHEN and CDR2 SYDVKM. The V segment lost 1 base and the J segment 4 bases; nucleotides outside the gene matches: 4. CDR3 length equals 15 residues. The CDR3 spells CASSLLRGQGYGYTF. DNA of the CDR3: TGTGCCAGCAGTTTATTGCGGGGACAGGGCTATGGCTACACCTTC.

This clone has just one count. The gene calls are TRBV19 and TRBJ2-1, with D hard to call. This CDR3 is 12 amino acids long. Germline CDR1 reads LNHDA; CDR2 reads SQIVND (reference sequence). V dropped 6 bases and J dropped 7 bases, with 10 bases sitting between them. In nucleotides, the CDR3 is TGTGCCAGTAGAACCGACAAAAATGAGCAGTTCTTC. This gives the protein CASRTDKNEQFF.